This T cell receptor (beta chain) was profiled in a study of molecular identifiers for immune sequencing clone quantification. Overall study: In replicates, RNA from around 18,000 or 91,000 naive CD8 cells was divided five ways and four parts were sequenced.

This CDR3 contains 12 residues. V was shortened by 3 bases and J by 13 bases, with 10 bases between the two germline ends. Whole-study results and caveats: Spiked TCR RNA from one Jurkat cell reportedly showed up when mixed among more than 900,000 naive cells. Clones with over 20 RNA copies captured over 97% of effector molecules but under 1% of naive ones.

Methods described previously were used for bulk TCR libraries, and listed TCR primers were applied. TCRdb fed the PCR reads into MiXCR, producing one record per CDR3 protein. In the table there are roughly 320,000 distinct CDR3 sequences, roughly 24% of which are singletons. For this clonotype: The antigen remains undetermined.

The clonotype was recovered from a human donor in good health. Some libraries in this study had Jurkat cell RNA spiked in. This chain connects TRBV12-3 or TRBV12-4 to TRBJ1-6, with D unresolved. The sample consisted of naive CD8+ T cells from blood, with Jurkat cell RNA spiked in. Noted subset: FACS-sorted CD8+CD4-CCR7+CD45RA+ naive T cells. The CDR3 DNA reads TGTGCCAGCAGTTTTGTCCTCTGGCCCCTCCACTTT. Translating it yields CASSFVLWPLHF.